Listed below are T cell receptor beta chains from one sample, sequenced in a study of shared clonotypes between healthy human individuals. Repertoires were generated with immunoSEQ multiplex PCR, while TCRdb's copy carries only in-frame clones and drops some. The sample has some 2,000,000 clones, around 96% seen once. Sequenced input: naive CD8+ T cells sorted from blood. The receptors derive from a man between 18 and 29 years old in good health. The CDR3 runs from the conserved cysteine through the conserved F or W. The order of the fields is D gene, clone size, J gene, V gene, CDR3 protein, CDR3 DNA. The D gene is left open where the match is weak. Expanded clones are given a class, and other clones once, few, many or no size at all.

>TRBD1|-|TRBJ1-2|TRBV6-6
CASNLGQGGWNYGYTF
TGTGCCAGCAACCTCGGACAGGGGGGATGGAACTATGGCTACACCTTC
>-|-|TRBJ2-3|TRBV12-5
CASGESWGFADTQYF
TGTGCTAGTGGTGAATCTTGGGGTTTCGCAGATACGCAGTATTTT
>-|-|TRBJ2-7|TRBV4-3
CASSQDAGTYEQYF
TGCGCCAGCAGCCAAGACGCAGGAACCTACGAGCAGTACTTC
>TRBD2|-|TRBJ2-3|TRBV6-6
CASSYGEGYSPDTQYF
TGTGCCAGCAGTTACGGGGAGGGTTACTCCCCAGATACGCAGTATTTT
>TRBD2|-|TRBJ2-1|TRBV9
CASSLSGTYNEQFF
TGTGCCAGCAGCCTAAGCGGGACTTACAATGAGCAGTTCTTC
>-|-|TRBJ1-1|TRBV29-1
CSVVSGGQAFF
TGCAGCGTGGTTTCGGGGGGGCAAGCTTTCTTT
>TRBD1|-|TRBJ1-6|TRBV13
CASSLGQGNSPLHF
TGTGCCAGCAGCCTGGGACAGGGGAATTCACCCCTCCACTTT
>TRBD2|-|TRBJ2-7|TRBV7-8
CASSLVLAGVPEQYF
TGTGCCAGCAGCTTGGTTCTAGCGGGAGTTCCCGAGCAGTACTTC
>TRBD2|-|TRBJ2-1|TRBV5-1
CASTREDAYNEQFF
TGCGCCAGCACCCGGGAGGATGCCTACAATGAGCAGTTCTTC
>-|-|TRBJ2-7|TRBV28
CASSLVGAGVYEQYF
TGTGCCAGCAGTTTGGTAGGGGCTGGGGTGTACGAGCAGTACTTC
>-|once|TRBJ2-1|TRBV7-9
CASSPSPEGINNEQFF
TGTGCCAGCAGCCCCTCCCCCGAGGGGATAAACAATGAGCAGTTCTTC
>-|-|TRBJ1-2|TRBV21-1
CASSPRGPYGYTF
TGTGCCAGCAGCCCCAGGGGGCCCTATGGCTACACCTTC
>-|-|TRBJ2-7|TRBV2
CASTPGGQPSYEQYF
TGTGCCAGCACCCCTGGGGGACAACCCTCCTACGAGCAGTACTTC
>TRBD2|-|TRBJ2-7|TRBV7-2
CASSLGGLAGSSYEQYF
TGTGCCAGCAGCTTAGGTGGACTAGCGGGAAGCTCCTACGAGCAGTACTTC
>TRBD2|-|TRBJ2-2|TRBV7-2
CASSLNGGGHTGELFF
TGTGCCAGCAGCTTAAACGGCGGGGGTCACACCGGGGAGCTGTTTTTT
>-|-|TRBJ2-7|TRBV7-8
CASSPNGVLKYEQYF
TGTGCCAGCAGCCCAAACGGGGTTCTTAAATACGAGCAGTACTTC
>TRBD2|-|TRBJ2-3|TRBV9
CASSSPVGLAGADTQYF
TGTGCCAGCAGCTCTCCGGTGGGGCTAGCGGGAGCAGATACGCAGTATTTT
>TRBD1|-|TRBJ2-7|TRBV7-9
CASSLIFGTGPSYEQYF
TGTGCCAGCAGCTTAATCTTTGGGACAGGGCCATCCTACGAGCAGTACTTC
>TRBD2|-|TRBJ2-7|TRBV7-6
CASSPLTSGGETYEQYF
TGTGCCAGCAGCCCCCTAACTAGCGGGGGGGAAACCTACGAGCAGTACTTC
>-|-|TRBJ1-4|TRBV6-1
CASSESYEKLFF
TGTGCCAGCAGTGAGAGCTATGAAAAACTGTTTTTT
>-|-|TRBJ2-7|TRBV11-2
CASSPPRDERSYEQYF
TGTGCCAGCAGCCCTCCTCGGGACGAGAGGAGCTACGAGCAGTACTTC
>-|-|TRBJ2-7|TRBV7-9
CASSPKDNYEQYF
TGTGCCAGCAGCCCGAAGGACAACTACGAGCAGTACTTC
>TRBD2|-|TRBJ2-7|TRBV2
CASSSAGGLDEQYF
TGTGCCAGCAGTTCTGCGGGGGGGCTAGACGAGCAGTACTTC
>TRBD1|few|TRBJ2-7|TRBV5-4
CASSFDRGYEQYF
TGTGCCAGCAGCTTTGACAGGGGCTACGAGCAGTACTTC
>-|-|TRBJ1-2|TRBV28
CASSLGASGYTF
TGTGCCAGCAGTCTGGGGGCGTCTGGCTACACCTTC
>TRBD2|-|TRBJ2-1|TRBV11-2
CASSPTGRDNEQFF
TGTGCCAGCAGCCCAACCGGGAGGGATAATGAGCAGTTCTTC
>-|once|TRBJ2-7|TRBV7-2
CASSLDRTYEQYF
TGTGCCAGCAGCTTAGATAGAACCTACGAGCAGTACTTC
>-|once|TRBJ1-3|TRBV6-1
CASSLEFRTGNTIYF
TGTGCCAGCAGTCTCGAGTTTCGGACTGGAAACACCATATATTTT
>-|-|TRBJ2-7|TRBV27
CASSLLGPGAEHYEQYF
TGTGCCAGCAGTTTATTGGGACCGGGAGCGGAACACTACGAGCAGTACTTC
>-|-|TRBJ2-2|TRBV10-3
CAISPEGVLGTGELFF
TGTGCCATCAGCCCAGAGGGGGTACTGGGGACCGGGGAGCTGTTTTTT
>-|once|TRBJ2-2|TRBV7-2
CASSLWGTGELFF
TGTGCCAGCAGCTTATGGGGCACCGGGGAGCTGTTTTTT
>-|-|TRBJ2-7|TRBV1
CTSSQVRSYEQYF
TGCACCAGCAGCCAAGTCAGATCCTACGAGCAGTACTTC
>-|-|TRBJ2-1|TRBV5-1
CASSLSWVSYNEQFF
TGCGCCAGCAGCTTGTCTTGGGTTTCCTACAATGAGCAGTTCTTC
>-|-|TRBJ2-7|TRBV4-3
CASSQGAAGYEQYF
TGCGCCAGCAGCCAAGGGGCGGCGGGGTACGAGCAGTACTTC
>TRBD1|-|TRBJ1-1|TRBV6-5
CASSYFPGTGGEAFF
TGTGCCAGCAGTTACTTTCCAGGGACAGGGGGCGAGGCTTTCTTT
>-|-|TRBJ1-4|TRBV19
CASSIDLETKNEKLFF
TGTGCCAGTAGTATAGATCTTGAGACAAAGAATGAAAAACTGTTTTTT
>TRBD2|-|TRBJ2-2|TRBV11-2
CASSKGLAANTGELFF
TGTGCCAGCAGCAAGGGACTAGCGGCGAACACCGGGGAGCTGTTTTTT
>TRBD1|-|TRBJ1-2|TRBV4-1
CASSQVSGGPGYTF
TGCGCCAGCAGCCAAGTGTCAGGGGGCCCCGGCTACACCTTC
>TRBD2|once|TRBJ2-2|TRBV27
CASSTIAGGFNTGELFF
TGTGCCAGCAGTACGATAGCGGGAGGATTTAACACCGGGGAGCTGTTTTTT
>TRBD1|-|TRBJ1-2|TRBV5-6
CASSWGTVNYGYTF
TGTGCCAGCAGCTGGGGGACAGTTAACTATGGCTACACCTTC
>-|-|TRBJ2-1|TRBV6-5
CASSPGTDTEQFF
TGTGCCAGCAGCCCCGGGACCGATACTGAGCAGTTCTTC
>TRBD2|-|TRBJ2-5|TRBV13
CASSFSITGLAGDETQYF
TGTGCCAGCAGCTTCTCTATCACGGGACTAGCGGGAGATGAGACCCAGTACTTC
>-|once|TRBJ2-3|TRBV9
CASSVGAVSTDTQYF
TGTGCCAGCAGCGTAGGGGCGGTGAGCACAGATACGCAGTATTTT
>TRBD2|-|TRBJ2-3|TRBV7-9
CASSPLRMTSGTDTQYF
TGTGCCAGCAGCCCCCTTCGTATGACTAGCGGCACAGATACGCAGTATTTT
>-|-|TRBJ2-7|TRBV18
CASSPQQGPRDEQYF
TGTGCCAGCTCACCCCAACAGGGTCCCCGAGATGAGCAGTACTTC
>TRBD2|-|TRBJ2-7|TRBV9
CASSASTSGGAEQYF
TGTGCCAGCAGCGCCTCAACTAGCGGGGGTGCCGAGCAGTACTTC
>TRBD1|-|TRBJ1-1|TRBV9
CASSQAGGATEAFF
TGTGCCAGCAGCCAAGCAGGGGGGGCCACTGAAGCTTTCTTT
>TRBD1|once|TRBJ1-2|TRBV11-2
CASSPPGTEIYGYTF
TGTGCCAGCAGCCCCCCGGGGACAGAGATCTATGGCTACACCTTC
>-|-|TRBJ2-5|TRBV9
CASSVGRVGETQYF
TGTGCCAGCAGCGTAGGGCGGGTGGGAGAGACCCAGTACTTC
>TRBD2|-|TRBJ2-5|TRBV9
CASSVDSGSLGETQYF
TGTGCCAGCAGCGTAGATAGCGGGAGCCTCGGCGAGACCCAGTACTTC
>-|-|TRBJ2-7|TRBV30
CAWSYLAGYEQYF
TGTGCCTGGAGTTACTTAGCAGGTTACGAGCAGTACTTC
>-|once|TRBJ2-1|TRBV10-2
CASSETGEQFF
TGCGCCAGCAGTGAGACCGGCGAGCAGTTCTTC
>-|-|TRBJ2-7|TRBV7-9
CASSFTSSYEQYF
TGTGCCAGCAGCTTTACCAGCTCCTACGAGCAGTACTTC
>TRBD1|-|TRBJ1-2|TRBV27
CASSRGGATGYTF
TGTGCCAGTTCCCGAGGGGGCGCAACTGGCTACACCTTC
>-|-|TRBJ2-3|TRBV19
CASSIVGNSDTQYF
TGTGCCAGTAGTATAGTCGGGAACTCAGATACGCAGTATTTT